The T cell receptor (beta chain) under discussion was sequenced for a study of metastatic and nonmetastatic thyroid tumors. TCRdb ran MiXCR on the PCR reads. The table shows about 16,000 clones, with around 25% occurring only once. No patient had received any treatment before thyroid surgery. In this sample, this clone is medium-sized. An end of the junction differs from the germline gene, which may be a read error. CDR1 is SEHNR, CDR2 FQNEAQ, per germline (reference sequence). The CDR3 is 12 residues long. This chain links TRBV7-9 with TRBJ2-7; the D call may be TRBD1 or TRBD2 (7 bases each). The receptor was isolated from a female donor with papillary thyroid cancer or a benign thyroid nodule (not recorded which). Some clones in this sample may be carry-over from other donors' samples. The sample was tumor tissue. CDR3 nucleotides: TGTGCCAGCAGCCCAGGGGGGGACAGAAGCACTTTC. Protein: CASSPGGDRSTF.